Listed here are 4 T cell receptor beta chains from one sample, sequenced in a study of human T cells and chemical hapten exposure. As for time point: patch test 1, 2 weeks after DPC sensitization. The treatment is: therapeutic diphenylcyclopropenone sensitization with weekly scalp DPC. MiXCR, run by TCRdb on the RACE reads, gives a single entry per CDR3 protein. Seen here are some 340,000 distinct CDR3 sequences, approximately 6.3% observed once, and the top ten hold 7% to 10%. The material was whole blood, obtained in connection with sensitization to the hapten diphenylcyclopropenone (DPC). These receptors were taken from a woman younger than 35 with alopecia areata. Some clones in this sample may be carry-over from other donors' samples.

The rearrangement links TRBV6-1 to TRBJ2-3; 12 positions agree with TRBD2. The CDR3 totals 18 residues. The germline V gene encodes CDR1 MNHNS and CDR2 SASEGT. J lost 6 bases, V lost 6 bases, and 16 bases had no gene match. The CDR3 DNA reads TGTGCCAGCAGCCATACTAGCGGGGGGACCTCCAAGAGGGATACGCAGTATTTT. It encodes CASSHTSGGTSKRDTQYF.

Concerning this clonotype: The CDR3 ends on some other residue instead of the conserved phenylalanine or tryptophan, so this is likely a read error. The V call is TRBV6-5, the J call TRBJ1-2, with 7 bases matching TRBD1. The junction had 9 bases not matched to a gene; V was cut back by 6 bases and J by 8 bases. In germline, CDR1 is MNHEY, CDR2 SVGAGI. This CDR3 has 13 amino acids. The CDR3, as DNA: TGTGCCAGCAGACCCGGACAGGAGCAAGGCTACACCCTC. Its translation: CASRPGQEQGYTL.

This clonotype was detected a few times. This chain connects TRBV27 to TRBJ1-1, with D perhaps matching TRBD1 (5 bases). Per the germline V gene, CDR1 is MNHEY and CDR2 is SMNVEV (reference sequence). CDR3 length equals 14 residues. Trimming stripped 5 bases from V and 8 bases from J, with 18 bases between. The CDR3 loop reads CASSPAGTALEAFF. The CDR3 DNA sequence: TGTGCCAGCAGTCCGGCCGGGACTGCCTTAGAAGCTTTCTTT.

This clonotype was seen ten or more times. The chain employs TRBV5-4 and TRBJ2-1; possibly TRBD2 for D (6 bases). V gave up 4 bases and J gave up 8 bases, with 19 bases separating them. Looked up from germline, CDR1 is SGHNT and CDR2 is YYREEE (reference sequence). The CDR3 loop spans 15 amino acids. The CDR3 protein is CASSGGTGMVDEQFF. The CDR3 DNA sequence: TGTGCCAGCAGCGGGGGGACTGGAATGGTGGATGAGCAGTTCTTC.